These 18 T cell receptor beta chains originate from one sample sequenced in a study of PD-1 blockade in classical Hodgkin lymphoma. Produced via immunoSEQ multiplex PCR; TCRdb's table is partial and in-frame only. In the table there are 25,000 to 30,000 clones, around 79% of which are singletons. Time point defined: cycle 4 day 1 (C4D1), after 5 to 7 weeks of nivolumab. Following autologous stem cell transplantation, relapse occurred in every patient, and exposure to brentuximab vedotin varied. Negative magnetic selection isolated CD4+ T cells from thawed PBMCs. The material sequenced was CD4+ T cells from blood, taken before the fourth cycle of nivolumab. These TCRs come from a human donor with classical Hodgkin lymphoma.

There are a few counts of this clone. V gene TRBV6-1 combines with J gene TRBJ2-7, with D possibly TRBD2 on 6 matching bases. The V end lost 8 bases, the J end lost 2 bases, and 10 bases lay between the germline ends. CDR1 and CDR2 from the germline V gene are MNHNS and SASEGT. The CDR3 has 12 residues. The CDR3 reads CASRETAYEQYF. In DNA, the CDR3 is TGTGCCAGCCGGGAGACAGCCTACGAGCAGTACTTC.

The genes are TRBV18 and TRBJ1-4; D call uncertain. V dropped 5 bases and J dropped 4 bases, with 8 bases sitting between them. CDR1 KGHSH and CDR2 LQKENI come from the germline V gene. CDR3 size: 13 residues. The CDR3, as DNA: TGTGCCAGCTCAGACGGTAGTAATGAAAAACTGTTTTTT. It specifies CASSDGSNEKLFF.

The chain joins TRBV18 to TRBJ2-5; 10 positions match TRBD2. V lost 3 bases, J lost 5 bases, and 9 bases stayed unmatched. Germline-derived CDR1 and CDR2 are KGHSH and LQKENI. The CDR3 is 16 amino acids. CDR3 bases: TGTGCCAGCTCACCCCCGGGACTAGCGATGGGCGAGACCCAGTACTTC. It encodes CASSPPGLAMGETQYF.

The rearrangement links TRBV2 to TRBJ2-7, with D maybe TRBD1 (5 bases). Trimming cost V 5 bases and J 2 bases, with 10 bases left between them. The CDR3 runs 13 residues. Germline values: CDR1 SNHLY, CDR2 FYNNEI. Written as DNA, the CDR3 is TGTGCCAGCAGTTTCGAACAGGCCTACGAGCAGTACTTC. Protein sequence: CASSFEQAYEQYF.

The chain couples TRBV7-2 to TRBJ2-5; the match to TRBD1 covers 8 bases. The ends lost 3 bases at V and 2 bases at J; junction bases unmatched: 8. The CDR3 covers 16 residues. CDR1 and CDR2 from the germline V gene are SGHTA and FQGNSA. The CDR3 region has the DNA TGTGCCAGCAGCTTTGTCGGGACAGGCTTACAAGAGACCCAGTACTTC. It translates to CASSFVGTGLQETQYF.

A single count supports this clone. This chain uses TRBV28 with TRBJ2-1; D gene ambiguous. Trimming cost V 8 bases and J 0 bases, with 11 bases left between them. Germline V gene sequence: CDR1 MDHEN, CDR2 SYDVKM. This CDR3 is built from 14 residues. The CDR3 bases are TGTGCCAGCTTAGAACAGAGCTCCTACAATGAGCAGTTCTTC. Its translation is CASLEQSSYNEQFF.

The chain uses TRBV27 and TRBJ2-7, with D perhaps assigned TRBD1 or TRBD2 (6 bases each). The V end lost 1 base, the J end lost 5 bases, and 27 bases lay between the germline ends. Germline V lookup: CDR1 MNHEY, CDR2 SMNVEV (reference sequence). The CDR3 contains 19 residues. The CDR3 nucleotides are TGTGCCAGCAGTTTATGGGGTGGACGCCAGGGGTTCGGGAGCCACGAGCAGTACTTC. Translated: CASSLWGGRQGFGSHEQYF.

This clone was observed a handful of times. The V call is TRBV18, the J call TRBJ2-5, with D possibly called TRBD1 or TRBD2 (5 bases each). The germline V gene encodes CDR1 KGHSH and CDR2 LQKENI. CDR3 size: 19 residues. V shed 2 bases and J shed 4 bases, with 26 bases lying between them. CDR3 bases: TGTGCCAGCTCACCAGTCGGGCCGGGGTCGCTTGGACAAGGAGAGACCCAGTACTTC. Translation gives CASSPVGPGSLGQGETQYF. The whole variable domain, filled in from reference TRBV18 and TRBJ2-5, reads NAGVMQNPRHLVRRRGQEARLRCSPMKGHSHVYWYRQLPEEGLKFMVYLQKENIIDESGMPKERFSAEFPKEGPSILRIQQVVRGDSAAYFCASSPVGPGSLGQGETQYFGPGTRLLVL.

The chain couples TRBV28 to TRBJ2-7; 7 positions match TRBD2. CDR3 size: 14 residues. Germline lookup yields CDR1 MDHEN and CDR2 SYDVKM. V was pared by 5 bases and J by 7 bases, with 11 bases of the junction left unmatched. DNA of the CDR3: TGTGCCAGCAGTCGCCCAAGCGGGATAGGTGAGCAGTACTTC. This gives the protein CASSRPSGIGEQYF.

The chain joins TRBV15 to TRBJ1-5; TRBD1 is a possible D gene (5 bases). Germline V gene lookup returns CDR1 LNHNV and CDR2 YYDKDF (reference sequence). The V end lost 1 base, the J end lost 9 bases, and 16 bases lay between the germline ends. The CDR3 totals 15 residues. The CDR3 here is CATSRGGSGGPPQHF. In nucleotides, the CDR3 is TGTGCCACCAGCAGAGGGGGCTCCGGGGGACCGCCCCAGCATTTT.

This chain joins TRBV6-6 and TRBJ1-2; 10 bases are a match to TRBD1. Germline V gives CDR1 MNHNY, CDR2 SVGAGI (reference sequence). Trimming cost V 6 bases and J 4 bases; bases outside gene matches: 8. The CDR3 is 15 amino acids. This CDR3 is CASSFDRGLGYGYTF. The CDR3 DNA reads TGTGCCAGCAGCTTCGACAGGGGGCTGGGCTATGGCTACACCTTC.

The table lists this clone with a few counts. DNA for the CDR3: TGCAGCACGCACAGGGGTGCAACGGATACGCAGTATTTT. Its protein is CSTHRGATDTQYF. V gene TRBV29-1 combines with J gene TRBJ2-3, with 7 bases lining up with TRBD1. The CDR3 is 13 amino acids. J was trimmed by 6 bases and V by 8 bases; bases with no gene match: 11. Germline CDR1 is SQVTM and CDR2 is ANQGSEA.

V is TRBV7-8 and J is TRBJ2-7, with 7 bases matching TRBD2. The J segment lost 3 bases and the V segment lost 2 bases, leaving 7 bases of the junction unmatched. This CDR3 is 15 amino acids long. CDR1 SGHVS and CDR2 FQNEAQ come from the germline V gene. This chain's CDR3 is CASSLSPGLYYEQYF. The CDR3 nucleotides are TGTGCCAGCAGCTTATCACCGGGACTATACTACGAGCAGTACTTC.

J is TRBJ2-3 and V is TRBV19, with 10 bases fitting TRBD2. Germline V gives CDR1 LNHDA, CDR2 SQIVND (reference sequence). V lost 7 bases and J lost 7; bases outside the gene matches: 8. CDR3 length equals 14 residues. For the CDR3, the DNA is TGTGCCAGTAATGGAGCGGGGGGGCCCTATACGCAGTATTTT. Its translation is CASNGAGGPYTQYF.

The rearrangement links TRBV19 to TRBJ1-5; D not certain. V gave up 1 base and J gave up 3 bases, with 13 bases separating them. The CDR3 consists of 16 residues. CDR1 and CDR2 (germline): LNHDA, SQIVND (reference sequence). CDR3 loop: CASSIGAGSINQPQHF. CDR3 bases: TGTGCCAGTAGTATAGGAGCGGGAAGCATCAATCAGCCCCAGCATTTT.

The sample holds a few counts of this clone. The gene calls are TRBV19 and TRBJ1-2; the match to TRBD1 covers 11 bases. Germline values: CDR1 LNHDA, CDR2 SQIVND (reference sequence). Germline trimming cut 5 bases from V and 4 bases from J; bases unmatched to any gene: 9. CDR3 length equals 16 residues. For the CDR3, the DNA is TGTGCCAGTAGTTCTTGGACAGGGGGCCTACTCTATGGCTACACCTTC. It translates to CASSSWTGGLLYGYTF.

The chain links TRBV9 to TRBJ2-3; either TRBD1 or TRBD2 may supply D (5 bases each). The V gene lost 4 bases and the J gene lost 3 bases, with 12 bases spanning the gap. CDR3 length: 14 residues. The V gene's germline CDR1 is SGDLS and CDR2 YYNGEE. The CDR3 DNA reads TGTGCCAGCAGCAACCGGGACGGAACAGATACGCAGTATTTT. Translation gives CASSNRDGTDTQYF.

This clone was counted a single time. The chain is built from TRBV5-1 and TRBJ1-3; D gene ambiguous. In germline, CDR1 is SGHRS, CDR2 YFSETQ. The CDR3 is made up of 15 amino acids. V was clipped by 0 bases and J by 4 bases, with 11 bases between them. The CDR3 sequence is CASSLAQSQGNTIYF. In nucleotides, the CDR3 is TGCGCCAGCAGCTTGGCTCAGAGCCAAGGAAACACCATATATTTT.